The source of this T cell receptor beta chain is a study of cytomegalovirus exposure and HLA in healthy donors. Study-level findings and limits: A further, later analysis showed that HLA-associated TCR beta chains (compared with equally common others) were more clonally expanded.

Amplification used 60 Vbeta primers and 13 Jbeta primers. The repertoire was sequenced with immunoSEQ multiplex PCR; TCRdb's copy has only in-frame clones and lacks some. The table includes approximately 92,000 clones, roughly 80% detected once. In the case of this clone: No antigen is known for it.

This CDR3 is 14 amino acids long. V was clipped by 0 bases and J by 4 bases, with 7 bases between them. CDR1 and CDR2 (germline): MRHNA, SNTAGT. The chain employs TRBV6-4 and TRBJ2-1; TRBD2 is a possible D gene (5 bases). Sequenced sample: PBMCs. This sequence was found in a girl aged 2-15 years in good health and CMV-seropositive. The CDR3 DNA sequence: TGTGCCAGCAGTGACTCGAGCGGTTACAATGAGCAGTTCTTC. It specifies CASSDSSGYNEQFF.